This T cell receptor (beta chain) was obtained from a study of spatial heterogeneity in lung cancer. Across the whole study: Sequencing consistently turned up more beta-chain sequences than alpha-chain sequences. The library had UMIs, and each TCR and UMI pair averaged more than ten raw reads. Study findings and constraints: Sequencing reached an estimated coverage of tumor T cells that was only 6.5% to 8% for alpha chains and approximately 13% for beta chains. In tumors, expanded intratumoral alpha and beta TCR counts tracked mutation counts.

V was clipped by 4 bases and J by 0 bases, with 9 bases between them. Germline-derived CDR1 and CDR2 are SGHNT and YENEEA. The CDR3 covers 14 residues. Time point meaning: sample taken at primary tumor resection. From tumor, nontumor lung or frozen PBMC, whole RNA was taken unsorted for sequencing. TCRdb fed the 5' RACE reads into MiXCR, producing one record per CDR3 protein. The sample contains 15,000 to 20,000 distinct CDR3 sequences, about 6.3% of which appear only once. This clonotype was recorded many times. Its antigen is as yet unknown. J is TRBJ2-5 and V is TRBV11-3, with D uncertain. The clonotype originates from a female donor with early-stage non-small cell lung cancer. The sample here was lung tumor tissue, taken at surgery. The DNA of the CDR3 is TGTGCCAGCAGCTCCGGACCGAACCAAGAGACCCAGTACTTC. Protein: CASSSGPNQETQYF.